The source of this T cell receptor (beta chain) is a study of blood T cell repertoires in COVID-19. Looking at the study overall: There were acute and convalescent COVID-19 samples, and they came from the United States, Italy and Spain. The analysed material was cDNA or gDNA that came from T cells, B-cell-depleted T cells, or PBMCs.

Methods used by the authors: Counts of nucleated cells, estimated from reference gene primer amplification, were obtained. Method: immunoSEQ multiplex PCR; TCRdb's copy keeps in-frame clones and lacks some. The D gene and trimming were derived from the DNA, and the V and J assignments and clone size from that table. This table holds 250,000 to 400,000 clones, roughly 90% found once. V was pared by 1 base and J by 6 bases, with 12 bases of the junction left unmatched. Germline values: CDR1 LGHDT, CDR2 YNNKEL (reference sequence). This CDR3 spans 18 amino acids. Seattle's enrolled individuals joined amid active infection and were then monitored longitudinally.

The receptor comes from a woman aged 25-40 years with COVID-19, enrolled during active disease. The sequenced sample was peripheral blood. V gene TRBV3-1 (or the pseudogene TRBV3-2) combines with J gene TRBJ2-2, with 9 nucleotides matching TRBD2. The CDR3 DNA reads TGTGCCAGCAGCCAAGCTCCGCGTAGCGGGAGCATTCCCGGGGAGCTGTTTTTT. This sequence encodes CASSQAPRSGSIPGELFF.